Following are 27 T cell receptor beta chains from one sample sequenced in a study of post-analysis software for immune sequencing data. Study observations and caveats: About five TRBV segments occurring more often in patients than controls included TRBV5-6, TRBV5-1 and TRBV20-1.

These receptors' antigens are unknown. Incorporated into the TCR beta cDNA libraries were unique molecular identifiers, which served to reduce PCR and sequencing biases. TCRdb re-called the PCR reads through MiXCR, storing one row per CDR3 protein. The sample lists under 900,000 distinct CDR3 sequences, around 53% occurring once. Sequences were obtained from blood. The source is a girl between 10 and 17 years old with multiple sclerosis.

This sequence joins TRBV6-5 and TRBJ2-7, with D hard to call. The CDR3 runs 14 residues. In germline, CDR1 is MNHEY, CDR2 SVGAGI. V dropped 3 bases and J dropped 5 bases, with 14 bases sitting between them. The CDR3 protein is CASSYSPGTHEQYF. In DNA, the CDR3 is TGTGCCAGCAGTTATAGTCCAGGAACCCACGAGCAGTACTTC.

In this sample, this clonotype turned up a few times. This chain joins TRBV12-3 or TRBV12-4 and TRBJ1-2, with D unresolved. V was cut by 8 bases and J by 8 bases, with 18 bases left in between. The CDR3 runs 13 residues. Written as DNA, the CDR3 is TGTGCCAGCGGTGGGCCTCAGAGCCTCGGCTACACCTTC. As protein: CASGGPQSLGYTF.

The chain couples TRBV29-1 to TRBJ2-3, with TRBD2 matching over 13 bases. The J segment lost 5 bases and the V segment lost 1 base, leaving 21 bases of the junction unmatched. Per germline, CDR1 SQVTM and CDR2 ANQGSEA. This CDR3 has 21 amino acids. The CDR3 DNA follows: TGCAGCGTTGAAGCCCCGGGGCGGGGAATAGGGACTAGCGGGACCGTAGATACGCAGTATTTT. This encodes CSVEAPGRGIGTSGTVDTQYF.

This clonotype was recorded a few times. The V gene is TRBV10-3, the J gene TRBJ2-1; possible D gene TRBD1, 5 bases. Germline V gene sequence: CDR1 ENHRY, CDR2 SYGVKD. The CDR3 contains 15 residues. Trimming pared 5 bases from V and 4 bases from J, leaving 15 bases between. The CDR3 sequence is CAISPGSTDYNEQFF. The CDR3 region has the DNA TGTGCCATCAGTCCAGGGTCGACGGATTACAATGAGCAGTTCTTC.

V is TRBV30 and J is TRBJ2-1; 8 nucleotides match TRBD2. The length of the CDR3 is 13 residues. Germline loops: CDR1 GTSNPN, CDR2 SVGIG (reference sequence). Germline trimming cut 4 bases from V and 8 bases from J; bases unmatched to any gene: 7. The CDR3 DNA sequence: TGTGCCTGGATTCGGACTAGCCGACATGAGCAGTTCTTC. As protein: CAWIRTSRHEQFF.

The chain has TRBV29-1 and TRBJ2-1; possible D gene TRBD1, 5 bases. This CDR3 comprises 14 residues. Germline V gene sequence: CDR1 SQVTM, CDR2 ANQGSEA. Trimming removed 3 bases at V and 2 bases at J, with 11 bases between. The CDR3 DNA reads TGCAGCGTTGATCAGGGCAGGGCCTACAATGAGCAGTTCTTC. Its translation is CSVDQGRAYNEQFF.

The chain links TRBV20-1 to TRBJ2-5, with 13 nucleotides matching TRBD2. CDR3 length: 15 amino acids. CDR1 DFQATT and CDR2 SNEGSKA come from the germline V gene (reference sequence). V lost 6 bases, J lost 1 base, and 5 bases stayed unmatched. The CDR3 sequence: CSALRLAGGQETQYF. Written as DNA, the CDR3 is TGCAGTGCATTGCGACTAGCGGGGGGCCAAGAGACCCAGTACTTC.

The chain recombines TRBV12-5 with TRBJ2-1; possibly TRBD2 for D (5 bases). CDR3 size: 16 residues. Germline assignment: CDR1 LGHNT and CDR2 FRNRAP. The V end lost 7 bases, the J end lost 5 bases, and 21 bases lay between the germline ends. CDR3 DNA sequence: TGTGCTAGTGCGGGCGGGCGTCTGGGTCTGAACAATGAGCAGTTCTTC. This gives the protein CASAGGRLGLNNEQFF.

The rearrangement uses TRBV7-2 and TRBJ2-7; 7 bases are a match to TRBD2. The CDR3 contains 16 residues. V gave up 3 bases and J gave up 4 bases; unmatched junction bases: 12. The germline gives CDR1 SGHTA, CDR2 FQGNSA. CDR3 in DNA: TGTGCCAGCAGCTTTGTCGGGGGGTTCGACCGTTACGAGCAGTACTTC. It encodes CASSFVGGFDRYEQYF.

The chain is built from TRBV29-1 and TRBJ2-7; 8 bases line up with TRBD2. CDR1 and CDR2 from the germline V gene are SQVTM and ANQGSEA. This CDR3 comprises 14 residues. V was clipped by 0 bases and J by 0 bases; unmatched bases: 1. The CDR3 nucleotides read TGCAGCGTTGAAGAGCGGGGGGACTCCTACGAGCAGTACTTC. Its translation: CSVEERGDSYEQYF.

This clonotype was observed a single time. CDR3 DNA sequence: TGCAGTGCCCTAAAGACCCTACCCCAAGAGACCCAGTACTTC. Protein product: CSALKTLPQETQYF. V and J are TRBV20-1 and TRBJ2-5; D gene ambiguous. CDR1 is DFQATT and CDR2 is SNEGSKA in the germline V gene (reference sequence). The CDR3 length is 14 residues. Trimming cost V 6 bases and J 1 base, with 15 bases left between them.

This sequence joins TRBV9 and TRBJ2-7; 9 bases line up with TRBD2. Germline loops: CDR1 SGDLS, CDR2 YYNGEE. The CDR3 is 15 residues long. The ends lost 0 bases at V and 0 bases at J; junction bases unmatched: 1. The CDR3 DNA follows: TGTGCCAGCAGCGTAGGACTAGCGGACTCCTACGAGCAGTACTTC. This translates into CASSVGLADSYEQYF.

The J gene is TRBJ2-2, the V gene TRBV5-1; no firm D call. V dropped 0 bases and J dropped 3 bases, with 6 bases sitting between them. The germline V gene encodes CDR1 SGHRS and CDR2 YFSETQ. The CDR3 is 14 residues long. CDR3 protein: CASSLAADTGELFF. As DNA, the CDR3 is TGCGCCAGCAGCTTGGCGGCTGACACCGGGGAGCTGTTTTTT.

The J gene is TRBJ2-1, the V gene TRBV7-9; D call uncertain. CDR3 length: 13 residues. Deletions cut 5 bases from V and 5 bases from J, with 10 bases between. The germline V gene encodes CDR1 SEHNR and CDR2 FQNEAQ (reference sequence). CDR3 region: CASSPAENNEQFF. As DNA, the CDR3 is TGTGCCAGCAGCCCCGCTGAAAACAATGAGCAGTTCTTC.

V usage is TRBV5-1 and J usage is TRBJ2-5, with 12 bases that match TRBD1. The J call is doubtful: the DNA matches TRBJ2-7 better. The germline V gene has CDR1 SGHRS and CDR2 YFSETQ. The CDR3 spans 15 residues. CDR3 sequence: CASNPGTGGAYEQYF. CDR3 DNA sequence: TGCGCCAGCAACCCCGGGACAGGGGGCGCCTACGAGCAGTACTTC.

This chain's CDR3 is CASSQPGQGRAGYTF. DNA for the CDR3: TGCGCCAGCAGCCAACCGGGACAGGGCAGGGCTGGCTACACCTTC. V usage is TRBV4-1 and J usage is TRBJ1-2; 9 bases agree with TRBD1. The CDR3 runs to 15 residues. CDR1 is MGHRA, CDR2 YSYEKL, per germline. V lost 2 bases to trimming and J lost 7 bases; unmatched junction nucleotides: 8.

This clonotype has a handful of counts. This chain links TRBV7-9 with TRBJ2-6; no firm D call. The CDR3 consists of 13 residues. Germline V gene data show CDR1 as SEHNR and CDR2 as FQNEAQ (reference sequence). The germline V and J ends were trimmed by 6 bases and 2 bases, with 5 bases remaining between them. CDR3 loop: CASRAPGANVLTF. The CDR3 DNA sequence: TGTGCCAGCAGGGCCCCTGGGGCCAACGTCCTGACTTTC.

The chain has TRBV25-1 and TRBJ1-2; a possible D gene is TRBD1 (5 bases). V was shortened by 6 bases and J by 7 bases, with 21 bases between the two germline ends. Germline V CDR1 and CDR2: MGHDK, SYGVNS. This CDR3 comprises 15 residues. CDR3 amino acids: CASSEEGPTVRGYTF. CDR3 DNA sequence: TGTGCCAGCAGCGAGGAGGGGCCAACGGTTCGTGGCTACACCTTC.

This clonotype was detected a few times. The J gene is TRBJ1-2, the V gene TRBV20-1; D possibly corresponds to TRBD1 (5 bases). CDR1 is DFQATT, CDR2 SNEGSKA, per germline (reference sequence). The CDR3 contains 17 residues. The germline V and J ends were trimmed by 3 bases and 4 bases, with 24 bases remaining between them. The CDR3 spells CSARMLGQWTTGYGYTF. In DNA, the CDR3 is TGCAGTGCTAGGATGCTAGGGCAGTGGACAACGGGCTATGGCTACACCTTC.

The chain has TRBV27 and TRBJ2-1, with TRBD2 matching 9 bases. CDR1 and CDR2 (germline): MNHEY, SMNVEV (reference sequence). After removal of 11 bases from V and 0 bases from J, the junction contained 8 bases not matched to a gene. This CDR3 has 15 residues. As DNA, the CDR3 is TGTGCCGGCAATCTAGCGGGGAGCTCCTACAATGAGCAGTTCTTC. As protein: CAGNLAGSSYNEQFF.

This clonotype appeared once. This chain links TRBV6-1 with TRBJ2-7; D unclear. Germline assignment: CDR1 MNHNS and CDR2 SASEGT. This CDR3 is 13 amino acids long. V was shortened by 6 bases and J by 2 bases, with 11 bases between the two germline ends. The CDR3: CASSRQKAYEQYF. DNA of the CDR3: TGTGCCAGCAGCAGGCAGAAGGCCTACGAGCAGTACTTC.

Comment on this clonotype: Since a much larger clone is just one base distant, this may be a read error. V usage is TRBV27 and J usage is TRBJ1-2, with D possibly being TRBD1 (6 bases). Looked up from germline, CDR1 is MNHEY and CDR2 is SMNVEV (reference sequence). The CDR3 totals 11 residues. V was shortened by 4 bases and J by 7 bases, with 7 bases between the two germline ends. CDR3 sequence: CASSSGVGYTF. The CDR3 nucleotides are TGTGCCAGCAGTTCAGGGGTTGGCTACACCTTC.

A single count supports this clonotype. The gene calls are TRBV29-1 and TRBJ2-7, with D unclear. With the DNA end fitting TRBJ2-5 better, the J assignment may be wrong. This CDR3 has 13 amino acids. Germline-derived CDR1 and CDR2 are SQVTM and ANQGSEA. The CDR3 DNA sequence: TGCAGCGTGACTCCTCTCCCCTGGGAGACCCAGTACTTC. Residues: CSVTPLPWETQYF.

The sample holds a few counts of this clonotype. V usage is TRBV6-2 or TRBV6-3 and J usage is TRBJ2-7; the match to TRBD2 covers 12 bases. Germline V gene lookup returns CDR1 MNHEY and CDR2 SVGEGT. The CDR3 runs 14 residues. Trimming at V came to 8 bases and at J to 7 bases, leaving 9 bases not matched to a gene. Here the CDR3 reads CASHRASGRGEQYF. In DNA, the CDR3 is TGTGCCAGCCATCGGGCTAGCGGGAGGGGTGAGCAGTACTTC.

As DNA, the CDR3 is TGCAGCGTTGCGGGACTAGTGTTAGATACGCAGTATTTT. Amino acids: CSVAGLVLDTQYF. This sequence joins TRBV29-1 and TRBJ2-3, with 8 bases aligning to TRBD2. This CDR3 comprises 13 residues. CDR1 is SQVTM and CDR2 is ANQGSEA in the germline V gene. The V segment lost 4 bases and the J segment 5 bases; nucleotides outside the gene matches: 5.

The chain carries TRBV14 and TRBJ2-1, with 9 bases that match TRBD2. CDR1 and CDR2 from the germline V gene are SGHDN and FVKESK. J gave up 4 bases and V 4 bases, and 14 bases lay outside the gene matches. The CDR3 is made up of 18 amino acids. Here the CDR3 DNA reads TGTGCCAGCAGCCGAAGGATCTCGACTAGCGGAGGGTACAATGAGCAGTTCTTC. As protein: CASSRRISTSGGYNEQFF.

This clonotype appeared once. This chain connects TRBV20-1 to TRBJ2-1, with 8 bases that match TRBD2. Germline loops: CDR1 DFQATT, CDR2 SNEGSKA (reference sequence). V lost 2 bases, J lost 6 bases, and 9 bases stayed unmatched. The CDR3 is 15 amino acids. CDR3 nucleotide sequence: TGCAGTGCTAGACCCGGGACTAGTGGGAGCAATGAGCAGTTCTTC. Its protein is CSARPGTSGSNEQFF.